The TCR beta chain described here comes from a study of blood T cell repertoires in COVID-19. Study at large: PBMCs, B-cell-depleted T cells, or T cells provided the cDNA or gDNA that made up the material.

In the study's own analysis: Reference gene primer amplification in the assay estimated nucleated cell counts. Clones were read by immunoSEQ multiplex PCR, and TCRdb kept only the in-frame ones, dropping some. V and J calls plus clone size are reproduced from that table; the DNA served to infer D and trimming. The table records fewer than 300,000 clones, roughly 84% of them present only once. Germline V gives CDR1 MDHEN, CDR2 SYDVKM. CDR3 length: 10 amino acids. Trimming shortened V by 8 bases and J by 3 bases, and 5 bases separated the two germline ends. This clonotype was sampled from a woman between 18 and 30 years old with acute or convalescent COVID-19. Sequencing input: peripheral blood. This rearrangement joins TRBV28 to TRBJ2-7; D ambiguous. CDR3 amino acids: CASGHYEQYF. The CDR3 nucleotides read TGTGCCAGCGGCCACTACGAGCAGTACTTC.